The clone carrying this TCR beta chain was detected a few times. What it binds is not known. This CDR3 comprises 15 residues. Researchers used 5'RACE with constant-segment primers to make TCR alpha and TCR beta cDNA libraries that carry sample barcodes and UMIs. TCRdb re-analysed the 5' RACE reads in MiXCR, keeping a single row per CDR3 protein. The sample lists some 200,000 distinct CDR3 sequences; around 8.8% were seen once. The data belong to a study of T-cell memory formation after mild COVID-19. Broader study findings: Pre-infection memory showed some responding clones, and this suggested that cross-reactive memory joined. Contracting CD4+ clones lay largely in CM and EM, with CD8+ ones residing in EMRA. The SARS-CoV-2 specificity of second-wave clones reaching peak at day 37 remained unverified.

This rearrangement joins TRBV21-1 to TRBJ2-7; TRBD1 is the table's D call, not checked against the DNA. TRBV21-1 is a pseudogene locus. This receptor was taken from a man aged 18-30 years who had mild COVID-19 (a few samples of this study predate the infection). Cell type and time point are not known. The sequenced sample was PBMCs or a T cell subset sorted from them (not recorded which). Here the CDR3 DNA reads TGTGCCAGCAGCAAAAGAACGGGGGTCGGCTACGAGCAGTACGTC. Translating gives CASSKRTGVGYEQYV.